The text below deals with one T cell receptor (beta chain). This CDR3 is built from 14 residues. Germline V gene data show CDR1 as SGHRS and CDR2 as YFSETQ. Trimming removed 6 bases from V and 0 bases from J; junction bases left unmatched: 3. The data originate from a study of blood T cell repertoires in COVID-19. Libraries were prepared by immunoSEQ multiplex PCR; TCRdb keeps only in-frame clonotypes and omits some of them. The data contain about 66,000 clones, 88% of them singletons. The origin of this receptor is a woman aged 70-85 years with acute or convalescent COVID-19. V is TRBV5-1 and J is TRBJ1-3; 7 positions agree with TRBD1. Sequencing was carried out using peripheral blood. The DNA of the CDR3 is TGCGCCAGCACGACAGGGAACTCTGGAAACACCATATATTTT. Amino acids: CASTTGNSGNTIYF.